This T cell receptor beta chain is from a study of cytomegalovirus exposure and HLA in healthy donors (dated by TCRdb to about 2017). Background on the whole study: An earlier analysis of about 560 of the donors reported 276 Gb of sequence data and 95 million to 130 million unique TCR beta sequences obtained from 150 million to 200 million T cells. Approximately 310 gigabases of sequencing data and about 92 million unique TCR sequences made up an early release that covered approximately 700 HLA-typed donors. The genetic ancestry cluster associated with self-reported Caucasian donors included about 81% of the roughly 400 genotyped donors. The study aimed to test whether signatures of past pathogen exposure could be identified by cataloging public T cell receptors. The T cell repertoires of under 700 subjects were profiled by immunosequencing and related to cytomegalovirus serostatus. In addition to the first cohort of 500 to 850 subjects, a separate validation cohort of 130 or so different subjects was used. To predict cytomegalovirus infection status, the study combined high-throughput TCR immunosequencing, statistical association of individual TCRs with disease status, and machine learning. In a later analysis, previously published TCR beta repertoires from fewer than 750 donors were re-analyzed and high-resolution HLA genotyping was added so that TCR occurrence patterns could be studied. The later analysis used no new phenotypic data to find candidate immune exposures, relying instead on TCR beta sequences and their occurrence across donors. In an earlier analysis of roughly 580 of the donors, high-throughput TCR beta sequencing was used to judge whether each TCR beta V gene segment behaved as functional or pseudogenic. Donor age, sex, ethnicity and CMV serostatus were compiled alongside the repertoire data. Genome-wide SNP genotypes for about 65% of the 666 donors were used in a later genetic analysis, which treated that subset as a discovery cohort. Every repertoire in the discovery cohort had been generated on one and the same sequencing platform. HLA typing covered class I and class II loci at four-digit resolution. Typing coverage varied by locus: roughly 629-630 donors for A, B, C, DRB1 and DQB1; more than 500 for DQA1; some 610 for DPA1; approximately 450 for DPB1. Because of strong linkage in the cohort, roughly five DR-DQ haplotypes were treated as single units for association and clustering. Among 398 genotyped donors of the cohort, an average of approximately 220,000 unique TCR beta nucleotide sequences was sequenced per donor, of which about 18% were non-productive. What the work shows at the level of the full study, not this receptor alone: A later genetic analysis reported fewer N-insertions in productive TCRs among donors in an Asian-associated ancestry cluster than the roughly 700-donor mean. According to the authors, the approach could potentially be generalized to other disease states and immunological phenotypes. In a later analysis, the rate of TCR association differed among HLA loci, with DRB1 alleles having the most associated TCRs and HLA-C alleles having the fewest. A few of the identified cytomegalovirus-associated TCR beta chains were confirmed in vitro to be specific for cytomegalovirus antigens. In a later analysis, HLA-associated TCR beta chains were found to be more clonally expanded and to have lower generation probabilities than equally common non-associated chains. The 87-base-pair reads could not distinguish some IMGT-functional V segments, including TRBV6-2 and TRBV6-3, so those segments were excluded. While some public TCRs were present in many individuals, most TCR sequences turned up only very rarely across donors. Only TCR beta chains were sequenced in this cohort, and the absence of alpha or paired-chain data limited detectable features. Sequencing depth was assumed to be roughly uniform across donors in the presence/absence analyses, though that assumption may not hold. A further reported finding was that TCR beta sequences accurately predicted the HLA-A and HLA-B alleles for most subjects in the first cohort. Immune exposure information for the cohort was limited to CMV serostatus. The study gave a list of around 170 TCR beta chains associated with cytomegalovirus. Assigning TCR associations to individual alleles was difficult when HLA alleles, especially DR and DQ, strongly co-occurred. In an earlier analysis of 500 to 650 of the donors, most TCR beta V segments appeared in productive rearrangements about 87% or about 30% of the time, broadly matching IMGT annotations. Correlated functional status among segregating V segments might reflect linkage disequilibrium, but an unknown experimental factor could not be ruled out. In a later analysis, over 15,000 TCR beta sequences were associated with specific HLA alleles at a false discovery rate of 0.05. Because HLA typing was missing for some donors at each locus, association tests included only the typed subset. A cluster of highly shared sequence variants was judged likely to represent a technical artifact of the sequencing pipeline. The classifier was reported to diagnose cytomegalovirus status with high specificity and sensitivity in both the original and validation cohorts. Several of the top co-occurrence clusters appeared to be linked to parvovirus B19, influenza, CMV and Epstein-Barr virus, according to a later analysis. In a later genetic analysis, a missense DCLRE1C variant was associated with V-gene and J-gene trimming of TCR beta chains, and the association was replicated in an independent cohort. In a later analysis, most CMV-associated TCR beta chains were found to appear HLA-restricted, with HLA associations seemingly driven largely by CMV exposure. Because counts were too low, 15 to 20 rarely observed V segments, including chromosome 9 orphons, were excluded from the earlier analysis of some 540 of the donors.

The junction carries 10 bases between V and J, which are trimmed by 0 bases and 0 bases respectively. The germline V gene gives CDR1 as SGHRS and CDR2 as YFSETQ. From its cysteine to its phenylalanine, the CDR3 spans 17 amino acids. The sequence is cut down to CDR3 DNA, 51 bases in frame from base 1. With regard to this clone: What antigen it recognizes has not been identified. Base qualities were left out, and no much larger clone turns up one base away.

Library prep was done by the immunoSEQ multiplex PCR assay. The multiplex PCR relied on a mix of 60 forward primers for TCR Vbeta segments and 13 reverse primers for TCR Jbeta segments. The CDR3 region of rearranged TCR beta genes was amplified from genomic DNA with a multiplex PCR assay. On the Illumina HiSeq System, the amplified TCR beta libraries were sequenced as 87-base-pair reads. As for the authors' bioinformatics: A later analysis tallied around 82 million unique TCR beta chains across the 666 repertoires, and approximately 9.9 million of those chains were shared by two or more donors. To remove PCR and sequencing errors, raw reads were error-corrected and collapsed into unique sequences using a nearest-neighbor algorithm that merged closely related sequences. CDR3 sequences were aligned to IMGT reference sequences to assign V, D and J gene segments. Each retained sequence needed at least a six-nucleotide match to both a V gene segment and a J gene segment. Rearrangements were classified as productive when the CDR3 lacked stop codons and remained in frame with V and J, and all other rearrangements were classified as non-productive. Following IMGT convention, CDR3 was defined as the stretch from the second conserved V-encoded cysteine to the conserved J-encoded phenylalanine. In an earlier analysis of around 570 of the donors, sequences lacking an unambiguous match to a single V gene segment were excluded. An earlier analysis of several hundred of the donors classified V segments as functional when productive rearrangements were above 56.7% and as segregating when the standard deviation between donors was above 5%. A statistical classification framework was built for diagnosing cytomegalovirus status from the catalog of TCR beta chain sequences. V and J gene assignment, in a later analysis, came from comparing TCR nucleotide sequences with IMGT/GENE-DB human TR gene sequences. A later analysis assigned CDR3 sequences and most-parsimonious VDJ recombination scenarios with the TCRdist pipeline. In a later analysis, each TCR beta chain was defined by its CDR3 amino acid sequence together with its V-gene family, and reads without a unique V-gene family were excluded. To address suspected cross-contamination and a sequencing artifact, a later analysis removed a few hundred highly shared, low-generation-probability nucleotide sequences. In a later analysis, a clonal expansion index for each public chain was calculated from normalized within-repertoire ranks of inferred template counts. In a later analysis, generation probabilities were computed with a VDJ recombination model fitted to out-of-frame rearrangements, and the resulting probabilities were checked against IGoR. In a later analysis, hypergeometric tests were used to score TCR-TCR, TCR-HLA and TCR-CMV co-occurrence, with a repertoire-size bias correction applied to TCR pairs. A later analysis estimated false discovery rates by permuting HLA or CMV assignments 20 times. In a later analysis, co-occurring TCRs were grouped using DBSCAN, and TCRdist sequence similarity was added for clustering within HLA-allele-positive subsets. Co-occurrence clustering excluded repertoires with fewer than 30,000 or more than 120,000 public chains, plus five with anomalous nucleotide sharing. Sourced from immuneACCESS, this table was stored by TCRdb with only in-frame sequences that have V and J called. A share of the clones is absent; for the studies checked, an unresolved V gene accounts for under half, and the remainder has no known explanation. The V and J calls and clone size are taken from that table; D and trimming were inferred from the DNA. A total of tens of thousands of clones appear in this sample, roughly four fifths of them only once. Clones ranked in the top ten supply 20% to 25% of the sample.

The cohort consisted of hundreds of healthy bone marrow donors. Cohort members were all nominally healthy when sampled, although unrecorded immune exposures were likely present. The donor tested CMV seropositive, placing the donor among the 290 or so seropositive members of the cohort. Every donor gave a peripheral blood sample, and the peripheral blood mononuclear cells from that sample were used for TCR beta sequencing. The Qiagen DNeasy Blood Extraction Kit was used to extract genomic DNA from the blood cell samples. Material for sequencing was PBMCs. The origin of this receptor is a woman in her thirties in good health and CMV-seropositive. The rearranged chain carries TRBV5-1 and TRBJ2-6; TRBD2 is a weak D gene call, 5 bases matching. CDR3 loop: CASSLVGGRSGANVLTF. The DNA sequence is TGCGCCAGCAGCTTGGTAGGAGGCCGCTCTGGGGCCAACGTCCTGACTTTC.